The 18 T cell receptor beta chains below all came from one sample that was sequenced in a study of cytomegalovirus exposure and HLA in healthy donors. The PCR employed 60 Vbeta primers together with 13 Jbeta primers. This table comes from immunoSEQ multiplex PCR, and its TCRdb copy is limited to in-frame clones, with some not included. The profile covers a few hundred thousand clones, with around 90% appearing a single time and roughly 1.5% taken by the ten largest. Sequences were obtained from PBMCs. Every receptor here comes from a girl aged 2-10 years in good health and CMV-seronegative.

The CDR3: CASSSEQGIKQYF. For the CDR3, the DNA is TGTGCCAGCAGCTCCGAACAGGGAATCAAGCAGTACTTC. The genes are TRBV11-2 and TRBJ2-7, with a weak D call TRBD1 (6 bases). This CDR3 is built from 13 residues. V lost 4 bases and J lost 8, with 15 bases in between. CDR1 SGHAT and CDR2 FQNNGV come from the germline V gene.

The chain couples TRBV10-3 to TRBJ1-3; 9 bases fit TRBD1. V lost 4 bases and J lost 8; bases outside the gene matches: 6. This CDR3 region has 14 residues. Germline V gene lookup returns CDR1 ENHRY and CDR2 SYGVKD. The DNA for the CDR3 is TGTGCCATCAGTGTGGACAGGGGTCGGTACACCATATATTTT. This translates into CAISVDRGRYTIYF.

This chain uses TRBV28 with TRBJ1-5; D not resolved. The length of the CDR3 is 14 residues. Trimming pared 6 bases from V and 0 bases from J, leaving 9 bases between. Germline CDR1 is MDHEN and CDR2 is SYDVKM. The CDR3, as DNA: TGTGCCAGCAGCCAGGATTATAGCAATCAGCCCCAGCATTTT. The encoded protein is CASSQDYSNQPQHF.

The V and J genes are TRBV4-1 and TRBJ2-3; 7 nucleotides agree with TRBD2. Looked up from germline, CDR1 is MGHRA and CDR2 is YSYEKL. With 6 bases clipped from V and 6 bases from J, the junction kept 6 bases outside the gene matches. The CDR3 is 13 amino acids. CDR3 loop: CASRSAGTDTQYF. For the CDR3, the DNA is TGCGCCAGCAGGTCAGCGGGAACTGATACGCAGTATTTT.

This chain uses TRBV7-9 with TRBJ1-3; D remains ambiguous. This CDR3 is built from 16 residues. Germline V lookup: CDR1 SEHNR, CDR2 FQNEAQ (reference sequence). V shed 3 bases and J shed 0 bases, with 12 bases lying between them. The CDR3 bases are TGTGCCAGCAGCTTCGCCCAGGCAAACTCTGGAAACACCATATATTTT. This sequence encodes CASSFAQANSGNTIYF.

This chain links TRBV10-1 with TRBJ1-1, with 9 bases fitting TRBD1. CDR1 and CDR2 from the germline V gene are WNHNN and SYGVQD (reference sequence). Trimming took 2 bases from V and 9 from J; bases not matched to a gene: 4. The CDR3 extends over 13 amino acids. CDR3 residues: CASSETGTGKAFF. CDR3 nucleotide sequence: TGCGCCAGCAGTGAGACCGGGACAGGGAAAGCTTTCTTT.

This clone was recorded only once. J is TRBJ2-7 and V is TRBV27, with 8 positions matching TRBD2. From germline, CDR1 is MNHEY and CDR2 SMNVEV (reference sequence). The CDR3 extends over 16 amino acids. The V segment lost 5 bases and the J segment 4 bases; nucleotides outside the gene matches: 13. CDR3 sequence reads: CASSPVGAGGHYEQYF. CDR3 nucleotide sequence: TGTGCCAGCAGTCCCGTCGGGGCGGGGGGCCATTACGAGCAGTACTTC.

V and J are TRBV19 and TRBJ1-1; a weak D match, TRBD1 (5 bases). The CDR3 extends over 12 amino acids. Trimming stripped 6 bases from V and 7 bases from J, with 12 bases between. CDR1 LNHDA and CDR2 SQIVND come from the germline V gene (reference sequence). The CDR3 DNA reads as TGTGCCAGTAGGGGGGGGGAAGGTGAAGCTTTCTTT. Encoded protein: CASRGGEGEAFF.

This sequence joins TRBV2 and TRBJ2-2; D not resolved. Germline V gene data show CDR1 as SNHLY and CDR2 as FYNNEI. V was shortened by 4 bases and J by 4 bases, with 10 bases between the two germline ends. This CDR3 spans 14 amino acids. The DNA of the CDR3 is TGTGCCAGCAGTGCCGACTTCTCCACCGGGGAGCTGTTTTTT. As protein: CASSADFSTGELFF.

The chain is built from TRBV28 and TRBJ1-2, with TRBD1 as a possible D gene (5 bases). This CDR3 contains 15 residues. V shed 6 bases and J shed 0 bases, with 14 bases lying between them. Germline V gene sequence: CDR1 MDHEN, CDR2 SYDVKM. The CDR3 DNA follows: TGTGCCAGCAGGGAAACAGGAGGGGCTAACTATGGCTACACCTTC. Amino acid sequence: CASRETGGANYGYTF.

This sequence joins TRBV25-1 and TRBJ2-2; no reliable D call. V dropped 0 bases and J dropped 4 bases, with 6 bases sitting between them. This CDR3 region has 14 residues. Germline-derived CDR1 and CDR2 are MGHDK and SYGVNS. CDR3 in amino acids: CASSEYGGTGELFF. CDR3 bases: TGTGCCAGCAGTGAATATGGCGGCACCGGGGAGCTGTTTTTT.

This chain links TRBV30 with TRBJ2-7, with a weak D call TRBD1 (5 bases). The DNA end is more similar to TRBJ2-5, so the J call may be wrong. The CDR3 loop spans 17 amino acids. The germline CDR1 and CDR2 sequences are GTSNPN and SVGIG (reference sequence). In DNA form, the CDR3 reads TGTGCCTGGAGCCACCTTCTCCCCCAGGGCAGTCGGGAGACCCAGTACTTC. Its translation is CAWSHLLPQGSRETQYF.

The gene calls are TRBV29-1 and TRBJ2-7; 8 bases map to TRBD2. The V segment lost 0 bases and the J segment 4 bases; nucleotides outside the gene matches: 8. This CDR3 spans 15 amino acids. CDR1 and CDR2 from the germline V gene are SQVTM and ANQGSEA. CDR3 DNA sequence: TGCAGCGTTGAAGATGGGACTAGAAAGTTGTACGAGCAGTACTTC. As protein: CSVEDGTRKLYEQYF.

The chain is built from TRBV6-5 and TRBJ1-1, with TRBD1 matching over 7 bases. Germline trimming cut 5 bases from V and 4 bases from J; bases unmatched to any gene: 10. CDR1 and CDR2 (germline): MNHEY, SVGAGI. The CDR3 loop spans 15 amino acids. The CDR3 DNA follows: TGTGCCAGCAGTCAGACAGGGCCGCGGGGCACTGAAGCTTTCTTT. Its protein is CASSQTGPRGTEAFF.

The gene calls are TRBV5-4 and TRBJ2-5; TRBD2 matches at 15 bases. Looked up from germline, CDR1 is SGHNT and CDR2 is YYREEE (reference sequence). V lost 4 bases to trimming and J lost 5 bases; unmatched junction nucleotides: 9. The CDR3 has 17 amino acids. The CDR3 reads CASSRGLAGGPGETQYF. The CDR3 DNA reads TGTGCCAGCAGCCGGGGACTAGCGGGAGGCCCTGGGGAGACCCAGTACTTC.

This sequence joins TRBV7-8 and TRBJ1-2; perhaps TRBD1 as D (6 bases). Trimming removed 5 bases at V and 2 bases at J, with 18 bases between. From germline, CDR1 is SGHVS and CDR2 FQNEAQ. This CDR3 has 16 amino acids. The CDR3 nucleotides read TGTGCCAGCAGCCCCCGTAGCCGTCAGGGGAACTATGGCTACACCTTC. Protein sequence: CASSPRSRQGNYGYTF.

The chain employs TRBV30 and TRBJ2-7; D perhaps matches TRBD1 (6 bases). V shed 5 bases and J shed 4 bases, with 6 bases lying between them. The CDR3 contains 10 residues. From germline, CDR1 is GTSNPN and CDR2 SVGIG (reference sequence). This chain's CDR3 is CAWGQYEQYF. CDR3 bases: TGTGCCTGGGGACAGTACGAGCAGTACTTC.

In DNA, the CDR3 is TGTGCCAGCAGCCTCCGGGACAGGACCTACGAGCAGTACTTC. Its protein product is CASSLRDRTYEQYF. The V call is TRBV14, the J call TRBJ2-7; 8 nucleotides align to TRBD1. Germline lookup yields CDR1 SGHDN and CDR2 FVKESK. With V trimmed by 4 bases and J by 2 bases, 4 bases remained unmatched. The CDR3 covers 14 residues.